This T cell receptor beta chain comes out of a study of T cell repertoires in cytomegalovirus infection. For the study at large: In the study, CMV epitopes included recently identified HLA-C-restricted and well-studied HLA-B-restricted ones. It can be stated that public TCR beta signatures indicated CMV infection as well as a matching HLA type.

The CDR3 runs to 15 residues. The junction had 9 bases not matched to a gene; V was cut back by 6 bases and J by 4 bases. Each CDR3 protein gets one entry after TCRdb re-called the reads with MiXCR. The sample carries about 500,000 distinct CDR3 sequences, about 33% recorded once. As to this clonotype: Its antigen remains unidentified.

Study observations and caveats: CMV-specific HLA-C-restricted TCR beta clonotypes dominated the ex vivo response.

This TCR was recovered from a human donor in good health (CMV status not recorded). Some clones in this sample may be carry-over from other donors' samples. The sequenced sample was cultured PBMCs, obtained from culture after CMV antigen stimulation. The chain carries TRBV12-3 or TRBV12-4 and TRBJ2-3; 8 positions match TRBD1. The CDR3 loop reads CASSRPGTGSDTQYF. The CDR3 bases are TGTGCCAGCAGCCGACCTGGGACAGGCTCAGATACGCAGTATTTT.